This T cell receptor beta chain originates from a study of T cells in Graves' hyperthyroidism and ophthalmopathy. In this sample, this clonotype turned up a few times. The antigen is not known. RNA transcripts yielded amplified TCR beta CDR3 regions. An initial round of RT-PCR targeting the TCR CDR3 relied on the HTBI primer set. TCRdb fed the multiplex PCR reads into MiXCR, producing one record per CDR3 protein. This sample has about 560,000 distinct CDR3 sequences, with over 15% found just once. Patients aged 18 to 65 had newly diagnosed hyperthyroidism of under 2 months' duration. Diagnoses rested on clinical symptoms, serum thyroxine and TRAb, thyroid ultrasound and orbital computed tomography. General observations from the study: A 13 V-J model separated ophthalmopathy from stable hyperthyroidism. The majority of expanded thyroid clonotypes above 0.001 also appeared in blood.

Material: blood. This receptor was obtained from a woman aged 18-29 years with Graves' hyperthyroidism.

The DNA for the CDR3 is TGTGCCAGCAGTTTAAAACCCCGGAGAGCGGGAGCCTACGAGCAGTACTTC. Encoded protein: CASSLKPRRAGAYEQYF. The J gene is TRBJ2-7, the V gene TRBV27; 8 bases fit TRBD2. CDR1 is MNHEY and CDR2 is SMNVEV in the germline V gene (reference sequence). The CDR3 runs 17 residues. V lost 2 bases and J lost 2; bases outside the gene matches: 11.